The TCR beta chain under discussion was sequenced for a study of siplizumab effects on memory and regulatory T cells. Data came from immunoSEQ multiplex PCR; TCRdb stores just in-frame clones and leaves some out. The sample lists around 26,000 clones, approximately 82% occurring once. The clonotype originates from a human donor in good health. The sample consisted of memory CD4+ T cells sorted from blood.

The CDR3 spells CAHARRDEAFF. The CDR3 coding sequence is TGTGCCCACGCGCGGAGGGATGAAGCTTTCTTT. The V gene is TRBV28, the J gene TRBJ1-1; D remains ambiguous. CDR3 length equals 11 residues. Germline V lookup: CDR1 MDHEN, CDR2 SYDVKM. V dropped 11 bases and J dropped 7 bases, with 14 bases sitting between them.